Listed below are T cell receptor beta chains from one sample, sequenced in a study of blood T cells in healthy people across ages. TCRdb independently ran MiXCR on the 5' RACE reads; one entry per CDR3 protein. The data contain 630,000 or so distinct CDR3 sequences, about 30% of them seen just once; the ten biggest clones take up 15%. The sample was blood. The receptors originated from an elderly woman in good health. The CDR3 runs from the conserved cysteine through the conserved F or W. A D gene is named only where the DNA matches it firmly. Some rows have no size entry. The others give once, few or many, or a class for an expanded clone.

NA,TRBJ2-1,TRBD1,TRBV7-8,CASSHSGTGARERFF,TGTGCCAGCAGCCATTCCGGGACAGGGGCGCGTGAGCGGTTCTTC
NA,TRBJ2-3,NA,TRBV7-6,CASSFEGDTQYF,TGTGCCAGTAGCTTCGAAGGGGATACGCAGTATTTT
many,TRBJ1-2,TRBD1,TRBV10-3,CAINEGPRQGRGYTF,TGTGCCATCAATGAAGGGCCGAGACAGGGCCGGGGCTACACCTTC
many,TRBJ1-5,TRBD1,TRBV28,CASSTPRGQYQPQHF,TGTGCCAGCAGTACCCCGAGGGGGCAGTACCAGCCCCAGCATTTT
NA,TRBJ2-3,NA,TRBV24-1,CATSDLRGDTQYF,TGTGCCACCAGTGATTTGAGGGGCGATACGCAGTATTTT
many,TRBJ2-3,NA,TRBV20-1,CSARSDLDTQYF,TGCAGTGCTAGATCCGATTTGGATACGCAGTATTTT
NA,TRBJ2-7,NA,TRBV5-1,CASSLHPTETYEQYF,TGCGCCAGCAGCTTACATCCGACAGAAACCTACGAGCAGTACTTC
NA,TRBJ1-2,TRBD1,TRBV4-1,CASSQDKGAGYGYTF,TGCGCCAGCAGCCAAGATAAGGGGGCTGGCTATGGCTACACCTTC
few,TRBJ1-1,NA,TRBV12-3/TRBV12-4,CASSGIGLRKAFF,TGTGCCAGCAGCGGGATAGGACTGCGTAAAGCTTTCTTT
many,TRBJ2-1,NA,TRBV6-1,CASSEVGGFNEQFF,TGTGCCAGCAGTGAAGTCGGAGGGTTTAATGAGCAGTTCTTC
many,TRBJ2-1,TRBD2,TRBV7-2,CASSSQAGGYNEQFF,TGTGCCAGCAGCTCCCAAGCGGGGGGATACAATGAGCAGTTCTTC
many,TRBJ2-3,NA,TRBV11-3,CASSQPGRDTQYF,TGTGCCAGCAGCCAGCCGGGCAGAGATACGCAGTATTTT
few,TRBJ1-2,NA,TRBV3-1,CASSQVPGQSGYTF,TGTGCCAGCAGCCAAGTTCCGGGGCAAAGTGGCTACACCTTC
few,TRBJ2-7,TRBD2,TRBV15,CVTSTSGAIRREQYF,TGTGTCACCAGCACTAGCGGGGCTATTAGGCGCGAGCAGTACTTC
NA,TRBJ1-4,NA,TRBV6-5,CASSYSIRGRHEKLFF,TGTGCCAGCAGTTACTCGATCAGGGGACGGCATGAAAAACTGTTTTTT
few,TRBJ1-4,NA,TRBV4-2,CASSQGRTATNEKLFF,TGTGCCAGCAGCCAAGGGCGGACAGCAACTAATGAAAAACTGTTTTTT
many,TRBJ1-1,NA,TRBV7-2,CASSLVGARNTEAFF,TGTGCCAGCAGCTTAGTAGGAGCCCGGAACACTGAAGCTTTCTTT
NA,TRBJ1-2,NA,TRBV7-2,CASSLDYDRSYGYTF,TGTGCCAGCAGCTTAGATTACGACAGGTCCTATGGCTACACCTTC
many,TRBJ2-3,TRBD2,TRBV20-1,CSASIAGAQDPTDTQYF,TGCAGTGCTAGTATAGCGGGGGCCCAAGACCCCACAGATACGCAGTATTTT
NA,TRBJ1-1,NA,TRBV7-2,CASSLDNRNTEAFF,TGTGCCAGCAGCTTAGATAACAGGAACACTGAAGCTTTCTTT
many,TRBJ1-5,TRBD1,TRBV10-3,CAISGAGTDSNQPQHF,TGTGCCATCAGTGGGGCCGGGACAGACAGCAATCAGCCCCAGCATTTT
NA,TRBJ2-7,NA,TRBV3-1,CATSQYPSYEQYF,TGTGCCACCTCTCAGTATCCCTCCTACGAGCAGTACTTC
NA,TRBJ1-6,NA,TRBV12-3/TRBV12-4,CASSFGGYRSSYNSPLHF,TGTGCCAGCAGTTTCGGTGGGTACCGGAGCTCCTATAATTCACCCCTCCACTTT
many,TRBJ2-3,TRBD2,TRBV28,CASSSGGNLDTQYF,TGTGCCAGCAGTTCGGGGGGGAACCTAGATACGCAGTATTTT
many,TRBJ2-7,NA,TRBV6-5,CASTKPGPGAQYF,TGTGCCAGCACCAAACCGGGACCCGGGGCCCAGTACTTC
few,TRBJ2-1,NA,TRBV7-3,CASSSRPNEQFF,TGTGCCAGCAGCTCCAGACCCAATGAGCAGTTCTTC
few,TRBJ1-2,NA,TRBV2,CASNMPDPRTNYGYTF,TGTGCCAGCAACATGCCCGACCCGAGGACTAACTATGGCTACACCTTC
NA,TRBJ2-6,TRBD2,TRBV5-6,CASSRGGTRVPTGANVLTF,TGTGCCAGCAGCCGGGGGGGGACGCGGGTTCCTACCGGGGCCAACGTCCTGACTTTC
NA,TRBJ1-6,NA,TRBV6-2/TRBV6-3,CASSYGRQGYNSPLHF,TGTGCCAGCAGTTACGGACGCCAGGGGTATAATTCACCCCTCCACTTT
NA,TRBJ2-3,NA,TRBV19,CASSIGEVLPDTQYF,TGTGCCAGTAGTATCGGGGAGGTTCTTCCGGATACGCAGTATTTT
NA,TRBJ2-1,NA,TRBV27,CASSLRAQTSYNEQFF,TGTGCCAGCAGTTTAAGAGCGCAGACCTCCTACAATGAGCAGTTCTTC
many,TRBJ1-2,NA,TRBV12-3/TRBV12-4,CASSGFAANYGYTF,TGTGCCAGCAGTGGGTTCGCAGCTAACTATGGCTACACCTTC
many,TRBJ2-7,TRBD2,TRBV3-1,CASSQLGTSGREQYF,TGTGCCAGCAGCCAACTCGGGACTAGCGGGCGGGAGCAGTACTTC
many,TRBJ2-1,NA,TRBV19,CARGSSYNEQFF,TGTGCCAGGGGCAGCTCCTACAATGAGCAGTTCTTC
many,TRBJ1-6,NA,TRBV7-3,CASSLLRANSPLHF,TGTGCCAGCAGCTTACTCAGGGCGAATTCACCCCTCCACTTT
NA,TRBJ1-1,NA,TRBV18,CASSPATGTEAFF,TGTGCCAGCTCACCAGCAACCGGGACTGAAGCTTTCTTT
many,TRBJ2-7,NA,TRBV20-1,CSAYRASVESSYEQYF,TGCAGTGCCTACCGCGCCTCTGTGGAGAGCTCCTACGAGCAGTACTTC
NA,TRBJ2-5,NA,TRBV3-1,CASSPTGLALGQYF,TGTGCCAGCAGCCCTACGGGACTTGCTTTGGGGCAGTACTTC